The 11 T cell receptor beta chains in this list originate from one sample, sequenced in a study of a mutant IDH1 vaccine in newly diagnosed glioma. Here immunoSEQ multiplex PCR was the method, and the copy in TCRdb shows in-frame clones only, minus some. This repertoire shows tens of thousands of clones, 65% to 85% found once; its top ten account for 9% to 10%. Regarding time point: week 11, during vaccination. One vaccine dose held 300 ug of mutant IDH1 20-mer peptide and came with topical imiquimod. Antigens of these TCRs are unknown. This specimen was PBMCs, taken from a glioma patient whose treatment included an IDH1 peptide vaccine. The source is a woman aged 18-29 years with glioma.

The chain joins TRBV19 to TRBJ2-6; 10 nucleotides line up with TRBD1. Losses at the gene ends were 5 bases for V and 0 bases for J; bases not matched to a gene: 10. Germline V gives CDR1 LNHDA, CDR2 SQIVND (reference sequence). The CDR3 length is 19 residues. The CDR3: CASSFRGQGDASGANVLTF. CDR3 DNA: TGTGCCAGTAGTTTTCGAGGACAGGGGGATGCCTCTGGGGCCAACGTCCTGACTTTC. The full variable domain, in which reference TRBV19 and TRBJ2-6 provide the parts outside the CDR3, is DGGITQSPKYLFRKEGQNVTLSCEQNLNHDAMYWYRQDPGQGLRLIYYSQIVNDFQKGDIAEGYSVSREKKESFPLTVTSAQKNPTAFYLCASSFRGQGDASGANVLTFGAGSRLTVL.

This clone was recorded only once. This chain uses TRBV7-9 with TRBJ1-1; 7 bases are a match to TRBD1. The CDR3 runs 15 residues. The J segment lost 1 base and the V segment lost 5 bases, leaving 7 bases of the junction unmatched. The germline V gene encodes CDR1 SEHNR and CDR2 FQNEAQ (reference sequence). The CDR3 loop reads CASSDHRGENTEAFF. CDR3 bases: TGTGCCAGCAGCGACCACAGGGGCGAGAACACTGAAGCTTTCTTT.

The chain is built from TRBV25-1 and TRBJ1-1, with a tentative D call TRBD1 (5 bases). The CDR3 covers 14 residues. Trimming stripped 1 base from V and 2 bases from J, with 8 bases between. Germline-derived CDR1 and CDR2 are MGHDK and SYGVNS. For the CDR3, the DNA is TGTGCCAGCAGTGAATGGGACCCCAACACTGAAGCTTTCTTT. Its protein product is CASSEWDPNTEAFF.

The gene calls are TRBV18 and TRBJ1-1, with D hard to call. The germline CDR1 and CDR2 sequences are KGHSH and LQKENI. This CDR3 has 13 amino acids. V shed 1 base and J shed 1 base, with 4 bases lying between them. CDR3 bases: TGTGCCAGCTCACCACTAGGGAACACTGAAGCTTTCTTT. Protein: CASSPLGNTEAFF.

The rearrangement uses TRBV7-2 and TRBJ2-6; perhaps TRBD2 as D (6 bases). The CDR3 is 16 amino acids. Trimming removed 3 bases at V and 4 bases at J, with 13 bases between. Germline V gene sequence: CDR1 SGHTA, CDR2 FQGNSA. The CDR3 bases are TGTGCCAGCAGCTTCCTAGGCGGGGCGGGGGCCAACGTCCTGACTTTC. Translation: CASSFLGGAGANVLTF.

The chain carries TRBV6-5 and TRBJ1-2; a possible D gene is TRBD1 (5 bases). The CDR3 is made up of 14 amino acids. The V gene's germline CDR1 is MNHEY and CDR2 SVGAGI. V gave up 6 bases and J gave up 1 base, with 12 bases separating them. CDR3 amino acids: CASRPGGFNYGYTF. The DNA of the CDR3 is TGTGCCAGCAGACCTGGGGGGTTTAACTATGGCTACACCTTC.

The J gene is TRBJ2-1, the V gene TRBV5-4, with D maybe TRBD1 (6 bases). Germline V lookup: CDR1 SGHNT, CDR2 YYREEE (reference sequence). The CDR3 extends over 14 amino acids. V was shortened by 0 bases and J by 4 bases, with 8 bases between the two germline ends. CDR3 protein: CASSLAGQYNEQFF. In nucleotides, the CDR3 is TGTGCCAGCAGCTTGGCCGGACAGTACAATGAGCAGTTCTTC.

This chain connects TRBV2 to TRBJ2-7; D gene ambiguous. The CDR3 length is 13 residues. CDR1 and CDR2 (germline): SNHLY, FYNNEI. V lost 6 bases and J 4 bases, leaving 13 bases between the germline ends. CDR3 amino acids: CASSAQLGYEQYF. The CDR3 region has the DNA TGTGCCAGCAGCGCCCAGTTGGGGTACGAGCAGTACTTC.

The CDR3 is CASSFGGMNTEAFF. CDR3 sequence (DNA): TGTGCCAGCAGCTTTGGGGGAATGAACACTGAAGCTTTCTTT. The rearrangement links TRBV11-2 to TRBJ1-1, with D perhaps matching TRBD1 (5 bases). The V gene's germline CDR1 is SGHAT and CDR2 FQNNGV. Deletions cut 3 bases from V and 0 bases from J, with 8 bases between. CDR3 length equals 14 residues.

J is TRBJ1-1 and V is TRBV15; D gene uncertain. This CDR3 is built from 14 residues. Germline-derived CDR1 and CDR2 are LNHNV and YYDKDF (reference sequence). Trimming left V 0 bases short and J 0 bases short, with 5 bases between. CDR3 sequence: CATSREGMNTEAFF. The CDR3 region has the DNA TGTGCCACCAGCAGAGAGGGAATGAACACTGAAGCTTTCTTT.

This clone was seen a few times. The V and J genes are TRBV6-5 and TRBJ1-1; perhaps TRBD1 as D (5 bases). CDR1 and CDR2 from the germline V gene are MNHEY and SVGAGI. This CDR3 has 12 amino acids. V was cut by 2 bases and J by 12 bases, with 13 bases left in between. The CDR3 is CASSYAGRPTFF. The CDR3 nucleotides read TGTGCCAGCAGTTACGCGGGGCGCCCAACTTTCTTT.